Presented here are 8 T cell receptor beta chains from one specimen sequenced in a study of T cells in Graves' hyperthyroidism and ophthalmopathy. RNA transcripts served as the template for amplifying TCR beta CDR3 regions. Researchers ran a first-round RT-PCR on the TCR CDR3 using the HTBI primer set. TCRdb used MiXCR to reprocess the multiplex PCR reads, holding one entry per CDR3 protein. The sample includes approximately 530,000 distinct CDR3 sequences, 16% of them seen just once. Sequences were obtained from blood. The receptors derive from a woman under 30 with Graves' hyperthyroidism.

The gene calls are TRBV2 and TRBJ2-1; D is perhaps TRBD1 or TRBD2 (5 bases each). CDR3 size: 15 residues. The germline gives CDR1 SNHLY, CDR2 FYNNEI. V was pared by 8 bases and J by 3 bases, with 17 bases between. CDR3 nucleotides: TGTGCCAGCGTAATGGGGACGTCCAACTACAATGAGCAGTTCTTC. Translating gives CASVMGTSNYNEQFF. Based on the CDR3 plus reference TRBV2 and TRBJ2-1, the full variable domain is EPEVTQTPSHQVTQMGQEVILRCVPISNHLYFYWYRQILGQKVEFLVSFYNNEISEKSEIFDDQFSVERPDGSNFTLKIRSTKLEDSAMYFCASVMGTSNYNEQFFGPGTRLTVL.

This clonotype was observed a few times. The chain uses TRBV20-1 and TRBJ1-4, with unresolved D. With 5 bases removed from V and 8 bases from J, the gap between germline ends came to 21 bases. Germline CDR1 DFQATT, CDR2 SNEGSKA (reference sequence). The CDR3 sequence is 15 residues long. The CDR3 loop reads CSAVGDGDFREKLFF. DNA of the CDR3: TGCAGTGCTGTCGGCGACGGTGACTTTAGGGAAAAACTGTTTTTT.

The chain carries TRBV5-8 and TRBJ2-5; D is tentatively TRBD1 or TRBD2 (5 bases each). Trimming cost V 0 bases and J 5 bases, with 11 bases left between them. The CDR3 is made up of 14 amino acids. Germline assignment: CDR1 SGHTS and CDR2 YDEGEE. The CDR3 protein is CASSLEWGLETQYF. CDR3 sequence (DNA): TGTGCCAGCAGCTTGGAATGGGGGTTGGAGACCCAGTACTTC.

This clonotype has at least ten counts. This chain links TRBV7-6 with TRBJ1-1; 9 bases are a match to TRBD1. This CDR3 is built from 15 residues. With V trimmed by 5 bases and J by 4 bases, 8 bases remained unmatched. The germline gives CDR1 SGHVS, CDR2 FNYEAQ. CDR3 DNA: TGTGCCAGCAGCAGAGTCGGACAGGGGAGCACTGAAGCTTTCTTT. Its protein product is CASSRVGQGSTEAFF. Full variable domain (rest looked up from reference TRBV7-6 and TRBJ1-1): GAGVSQSPRYKVTKRGQDVALRCDPISGHVSLYWYRQALGQGPEFLTYFNYEAQQDKSGLPNDRFSAERPEGSISTLTIQRTEQRDSAMYRCASSRVGQGSTEAFFGQGTRLTVV.

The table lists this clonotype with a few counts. CDR3 in DNA: TGTGCCATCAGTGACAGGGGAGAGACCCAGTACTTC. Translated: CAISDRGETQYF. The V call is TRBV10-3, the J call TRBJ2-5, with TRBD1 as a possible D gene (6 bases). Germline values: CDR1 ENHRY, CDR2 SYGVKD. V lost 3 bases and J 4 bases, leaving 6 bases between the germline ends. The CDR3 sequence is 12 residues long.

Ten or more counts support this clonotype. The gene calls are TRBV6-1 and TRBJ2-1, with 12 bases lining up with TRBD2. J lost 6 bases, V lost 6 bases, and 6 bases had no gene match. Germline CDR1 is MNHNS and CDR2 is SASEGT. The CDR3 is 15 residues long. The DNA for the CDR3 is TGTGCCAGCAGGGATGGACTAGCGGGATCCAATGAGCAGTTCTTC. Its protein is CASRDGLAGSNEQFF.

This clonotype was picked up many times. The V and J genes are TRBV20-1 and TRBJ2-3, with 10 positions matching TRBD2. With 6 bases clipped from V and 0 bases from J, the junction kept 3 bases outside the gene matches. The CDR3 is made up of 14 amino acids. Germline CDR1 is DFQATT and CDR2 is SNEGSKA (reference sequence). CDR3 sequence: CSATTSGSTDTQYF. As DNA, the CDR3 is TGCAGTGCCACGACTAGCGGGAGCACAGATACGCAGTATTTT.

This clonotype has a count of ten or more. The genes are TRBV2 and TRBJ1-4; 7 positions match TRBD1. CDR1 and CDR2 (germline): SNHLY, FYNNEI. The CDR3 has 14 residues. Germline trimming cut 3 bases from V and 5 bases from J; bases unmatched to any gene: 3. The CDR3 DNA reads TGTGCCAGCAGTGAGTTACAGGGGAATGAAAAACTGTTTTTT. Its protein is CASSELQGNEKLFF.